The 18 T cell receptor beta chains in this list originate from one sample, sequenced in a study of T-cell memory formation after mild COVID-19. TCRdb re-analysed the 5' RACE reads in MiXCR, keeping a single row per CDR3 protein. Of about 260,000 distinct CDR3 sequences listed, 8.2% are singletons. The specimen sequenced was PBMCs or a T cell subset sorted from them (not recorded which). The receptor set was obtained from a man aged 18 to 35 who had mild COVID-19 (a few samples of this study predate the infection). Cell type and time point are not known.

In its sample, this clonotype was seen a few times. This rearrangement joins TRBV7-9 to TRBJ2-5; D is tentatively TRBD1 or TRBD2 (5 bases each). CDR1 SEHNR and CDR2 FQNEAQ come from the germline V gene (reference sequence). The ends were cut back, 5 bases at V and 5 bases at J, with 12 bases in the middle. The CDR3 has 13 residues. CDR3 amino acids: CASSKGTGETQYF. In nucleotides, the CDR3 is TGTGCCAGCAGCAAGGGGACCGGGGAGACCCAGTACTTC. The whole variable domain, remainder taken from reference TRBV7-9 and TRBJ2-5, is DTGVSQNPRHKITKRGQNVTFRCDPISEHNRLYWYRQTLGQGPEFLTYFQNEAQLEKSRLLSDRFSAERPKGSFSTLEIQRTEQGDSAMYLCASSKGTGETQYFGPGTRLLVL.

This clonotype was observed a few times. V is TRBV5-5 and J is TRBJ2-7; 11 bases line up with TRBD2. The CDR3 consists of 17 residues. J gave up 3 bases and V 4 bases, and 12 bases lay outside the gene matches. Germline V gives CDR1 SGHKS, CDR2 YYEKEE (reference sequence). The CDR3 is CASSHGLAGGLLYEQYV. CDR3 in DNA: TGTGCCAGCAGCCATGGGCTAGCGGGGGGTCTCCTCTACGAGCAGTACGTC.

There are many counts of this clonotype. This rearrangement joins TRBV7-9 to TRBJ2-7; D may be TRBD1 or TRBD2 (5 bases each). Germline-derived CDR1 and CDR2 are SEHNR and FQNEAQ (reference sequence). V lost 1 base to trimming and J lost 6 bases, with 10 bases between them. The CDR3 has 13 residues. The DNA for the CDR3 is TGTGCCAGCAGCTTAGAGATCGGGACCGAGCAGTACGTC. It encodes CASSLEIGTEQYV.

The rearrangement links TRBV20-1 to TRBJ2-7; perhaps TRBD2 as D (5 bases). The CDR3 has 11 amino acids. V gave up 7 bases and J gave up 2 bases, with 9 bases separating them. Germline V lookup: CDR1 DFQATT, CDR2 SNEGSKA (reference sequence). The CDR3, as DNA: TGCAGTGGAGGGAAAGCCTACGAGCAGTACGTC. Encoded protein: CSGGKAYEQYV.

The chain combines TRBV29-1 with TRBJ1-5, with D possibly matching TRBD1 (6 bases). Per germline, CDR1 SQVTM and CDR2 ANQGSEA. V lost 6 bases to trimming and J lost 8 bases, with 14 bases between them. The CDR3 extends over 12 amino acids. The CDR3 DNA reads TGCAGCGTAGGACCCCCAGGGGAGCCCCAGCATTTT. Translating gives CSVGPPGEPQHF.

Many counts were recorded for this clonotype. The CDR3 region is CASSQGSLVSGNTIYF. CDR3 DNA sequence: TGTGCCAGCAGCCAAGGGTCGCTAGTCTCTGGAAACACCATATATTTT. The chain recombines TRBV11-2 with TRBJ1-3; no definite D call. This CDR3 comprises 16 residues. Trimming shortened V by 5 bases and J by 0 bases, and 14 bases separated the two germline ends. Germline CDR1 reads SGHAT; CDR2 reads FQNNGV.

In this sample, this clonotype turned up a few times. The CDR3 DNA follows: TGTGCCAGCAGTGCCAGGGACTACAATCAGCCCCAGCATTTT. It codes for CASSARDYNQPQHF. The V and J genes are TRBV28 and TRBJ1-5; a weak D match, TRBD1 (5 bases). Germline V lookup: CDR1 MDHEN, CDR2 SYDVKM. V was cut by 5 bases and J by 3 bases, with 11 bases left in between. The CDR3 is 14 amino acids. The full variable domain, with the rest looked up from reference TRBV28 and TRBJ1-5, is DVKVTQSSRYLVKRTGEKVFLECVQDMDHENMFWYRQDPGLGLRLIYFSYDVKMKEKGDIPEGYSVSREKKERFSLILESASTNQTSMYLCASSARDYNQPQHFGDGTRLSIL.

In this sample, this clonotype turned up many times. The chain has TRBV4-2 and TRBJ2-3; 7 positions match TRBD2. V shed 2 bases, J shed 1 base, and the junction held 0 bases outside the gene matches. The CDR3 spans 14 residues. Germline V gene lookup returns CDR1 LGHNA and CDR2 YNFKEQ. For the CDR3, the DNA is TGTGCCAGCAGCCAAAGCGGGGGCACAGATACGCAGTATTTT. It encodes CASSQSGGTDTQYF.

This clonotype was detected only a few times. The CDR3 spells CASALGDRGLSGANVLTF. CDR3 bases: TGTGCCAGCGCTTTGGGGGACAGGGGCCTCTCTGGGGCCAACGTCCTGACTTTC. The gene calls are TRBV7-2 and TRBJ2-6; 10 positions match TRBD1. V lost 8 bases to trimming and J lost 0 bases; unmatched junction nucleotides: 10. Germline V gene sequence: CDR1 SGHTA, CDR2 FQGNSA. The CDR3 runs to 18 residues.

This clonotype appeared many times. This rearrangement joins TRBV7-9 to TRBJ1-1; 7 bases match TRBD1. Germline loops: CDR1 SEHNR, CDR2 FQNEAQ (reference sequence). J lost 8 bases, V lost 4 bases, and 10 bases had no gene match. There are 14 residues in the CDR3. The CDR3 region has the DNA TGTGCCAGCAGCTCACAGGGGCAAAAGGAAGAAGCTTTCTTT. It encodes CASSSQGQKEEAFF.

This clonotype was seen a few times. The rearrangement joins TRBV7-9 to TRBJ1-2; the D is unclear. CDR1 SEHNR and CDR2 FQNEAQ come from the germline V gene (reference sequence). The CDR3 runs to 16 residues. V lost 1 base and J lost 4, with 16 bases in between. In nucleotides, the CDR3 is TGTGCCAGCAGCTTAGGCATCCCTGGGCAGAGCTATGGCTACACCTTC. Translating gives CASSLGIPGQSYGYTF.

This clonotype showed up just a few times. The CDR3: CASRLTGDFTGELFF. The CDR3 DNA is TGTGCCAGTAGACTGACAGGGGACTTCACCGGGGAGCTGTTTTTT. The chain links TRBV19 to TRBJ2-2, with TRBD1 matching over 8 bases. J lost 4 bases, V lost 6 bases, and 7 bases had no gene match. CDR1 and CDR2 from the germline V gene are LNHDA and SQIVND (reference sequence). The CDR3 runs 15 residues.

V usage is TRBV15 and J usage is TRBJ2-5, with 7 bases that match TRBD1. Germline V lookup: CDR1 LNHNV, CDR2 YYDKDF (reference sequence). CDR3 length: 17 amino acids. With V trimmed by 1 base and J by 5 bases, 13 bases remained unmatched. CDR3 bases: TGTGCCACCAGCAGAGTCCGGGGACAGCGTAATCGCGAGACCCAGTACTTC. This gives the protein CATSRVRGQRNRETQYF.

The rearrangement links TRBV4-1 to TRBJ2-7, with 7 bases that match TRBD2. The CDR3 covers 17 residues. V shed 3 bases and J 2 bases; nucleotides not matched to a gene: 13. Germline V lookup: CDR1 MGHRA, CDR2 YSYEKL. CDR3 DNA sequence: TGCGCCAGCAGCCAGTTCCCTGACCCGGGGGGTACCTACGAGCAGTACTTC. This codes for CASSQFPDPGGTYEQYF.

There are many counts of this clonotype. This chain uses TRBV12-3 or TRBV12-4 with TRBJ2-2; TRBD1 matches 8 bases. CDR3 size: 16 residues. V was clipped by 4 bases and J by 0 bases; unmatched bases: 4. The CDR3 region is CASSSEQGANTGELFF. The CDR3 coding sequence is TGTGCCAGCAGTTCCGAACAGGGGGCGAACACCGGGGAGCTGTTTTTT.

This chain joins TRBV3-1 and TRBJ2-3; 10 nucleotides align to TRBD1. V trimming: 2 bases; J trimming: 6 bases; junction bases outside the gene matches: 11. The germline V gene has CDR1 LGHDT and CDR2 YNNKEL (reference sequence). The CDR3 runs 17 residues. CDR3 nucleotides: TGTGCCAGCAGCCAACGGACAGGGGGACGGGCGGCCGATACGCAGTATTTT. This gives the protein CASSQRTGGRAADTQYF.

This clonotype was detected only a few times. V gene TRBV19 combines with J gene TRBJ2-1; 10 positions agree with TRBD2. The germline V gene encodes CDR1 LNHDA and CDR2 SQIVND (reference sequence). The CDR3 has 16 residues. V trimming: 7 bases; J trimming: 2 bases; junction bases outside the gene matches: 8. CDR3 bases: TGTGCCAGTAACTCGATACTAGCGGGGACCTACAATGAGCAGTTCTTC. Translated: CASNSILAGTYNEQFF.

This clonotype was seen only a few times. J is TRBJ2-4 and V is TRBV15; D gene unclear. The CDR3 is 13 amino acids. V lost 5 bases to trimming and J lost 2 bases, with 7 bases between them. Germline V gene data show CDR1 as LNHNV and CDR2 as YYDKDF (reference sequence). The CDR3 DNA reads TGTGCCACCAGCGGAGTAACCAAAAACATTCAGTACTTC. Its protein product is CATSGVTKNIQYF.